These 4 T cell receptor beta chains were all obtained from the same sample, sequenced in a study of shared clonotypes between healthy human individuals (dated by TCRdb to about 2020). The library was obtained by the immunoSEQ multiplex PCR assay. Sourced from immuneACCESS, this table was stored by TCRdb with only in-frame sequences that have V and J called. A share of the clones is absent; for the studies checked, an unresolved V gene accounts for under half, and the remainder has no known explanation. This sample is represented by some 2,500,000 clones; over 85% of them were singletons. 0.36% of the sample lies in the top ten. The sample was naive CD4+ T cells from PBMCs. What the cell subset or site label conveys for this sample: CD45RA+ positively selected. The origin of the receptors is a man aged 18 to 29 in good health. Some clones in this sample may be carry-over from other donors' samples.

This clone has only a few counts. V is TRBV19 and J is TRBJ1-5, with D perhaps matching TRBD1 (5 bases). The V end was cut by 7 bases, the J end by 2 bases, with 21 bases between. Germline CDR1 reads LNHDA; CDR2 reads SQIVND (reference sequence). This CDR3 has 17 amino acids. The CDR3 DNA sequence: TGTGCCAGTAACAACCAGTGGGGGACGGAAGGCAATCAGCCCCAGCATTTT. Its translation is CASNNQWGTEGNQPQHF. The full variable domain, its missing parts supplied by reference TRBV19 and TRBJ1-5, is DGGITQSPKYLFRKEGQNVTLSCEQNLNHDAMYWYRQDPGQGLRLIYYSQIVNDFQKGDIAEGYSVSREKKESFPLTVTSAQKNPTAFYLCASNNQWGTEGNQPQHFGDGTRLSIL.

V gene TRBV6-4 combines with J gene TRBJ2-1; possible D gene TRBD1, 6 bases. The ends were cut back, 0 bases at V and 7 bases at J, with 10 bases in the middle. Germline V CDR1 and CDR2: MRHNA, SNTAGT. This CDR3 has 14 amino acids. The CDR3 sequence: CASSDSRGSNEQFF. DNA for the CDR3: TGTGCCAGCAGTGACTCCAGGGGTTCTAATGAGCAGTTCTTC.

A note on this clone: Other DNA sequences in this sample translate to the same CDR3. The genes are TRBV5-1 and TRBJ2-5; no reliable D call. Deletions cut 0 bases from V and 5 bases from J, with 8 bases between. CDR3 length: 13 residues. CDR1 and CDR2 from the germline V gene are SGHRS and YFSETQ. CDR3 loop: CASSLAVGETQYF. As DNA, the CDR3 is TGCGCCAGCAGCTTGGCCGTGGGGGAGACCCAGTACTTC.

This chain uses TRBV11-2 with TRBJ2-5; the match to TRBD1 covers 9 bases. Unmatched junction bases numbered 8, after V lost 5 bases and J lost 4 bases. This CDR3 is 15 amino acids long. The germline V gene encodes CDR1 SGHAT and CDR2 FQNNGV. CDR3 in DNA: TGTGCCAGCAGCCAGGGACAGGGATCATTAGAGACCCAGTACTTC. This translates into CASSQGQGSLETQYF.